The 6 T cell receptor beta chains below come from one sample, sequenced in a study of Ad26.COV2.S vaccination and SARS-CoV-2 variants. The treatment denotes: around 19 received Ad26.COV2.S at low or high dose, single or two shots; 5 received placebo; per-sample allocation not given. On day 63 after the first injection, vaccine and placebo recipients gave samples. The protocol was immunoSEQ multiplex PCR, while the TCRdb copy is restricted to in-frame clones and leaves out a portion. The sample has a few hundred thousand clones; 87% are singletons. The source was peripheral blood, collected in a trial of Ad26.COV2.S vaccine versus placebo. The receptors stem from a person aged 18-65 years who received the Ad26.COV2.S COVID-19 vaccine or a placebo.

This chain connects TRBV5-1 to TRBJ1-6; TRBD1 aligns across 7 bases. The CDR3 spans 15 residues. V shed 4 bases, J shed 8 bases, and the junction held 9 bases outside the gene matches. Germline V gene lookup returns CDR1 SGHRS and CDR2 YFSETQ. The CDR3 loop is CASSRGQVDYSPLHF. The CDR3 DNA follows: TGCGCCAGCAGCAGAGGACAGGTGGACTATTCACCCCTCCACTTT.

This clone was seen once. The chain carries TRBV7-2 and TRBJ2-5, with D unresolved. V lost 4 bases to trimming and J lost 9 bases, with 12 bases between them. Germline V CDR1 and CDR2: SGHTA, FQGNSA. This CDR3 spans 12 amino acids. This chain's CDR3 is CASSSALEPQYF. The CDR3 region has the DNA TGTGCCAGCAGCTCCGCACTCGAACCCCAGTACTTC.

For this clone: This CDR3 is also generated by other DNA sequences in the sample. The chain has TRBV5-1 and TRBJ1-5; D not certain. The ends were cut back, 5 bases at V and 0 bases at J, with 12 bases in the middle. This CDR3 is built from 15 residues. Germline V gives CDR1 SGHRS, CDR2 YFSETQ. CDR3 sequence (DNA): TGCGCCAGCAGTTTAAGCGGGGATAGCAATCAGCCCCAGCATTTT. Residues: CASSLSGDSNQPQHF.

The CDR3 region has the DNA TGTGCCAGCAGCCAAGAGAGGGGGTTCAGAAGGCCCAACAATGAGCAGTTCTTC. Encoded protein: CASSQERGFRRPNNEQFF. V usage is TRBV3-1 (or the pseudogene TRBV3-2) and J usage is TRBJ2-1, with a weak D call TRBD1 (6 bases). Germline CDR1 LGHDT, CDR2 YNNKEL (reference sequence). The CDR3 totals 18 residues. Deletions cut 0 bases from V and 5 bases from J, with 20 bases between.

The rearrangement joins TRBV6-5 to TRBJ2-1; no definite D call. Germline CDR1 is MNHEY and CDR2 is SVGAGI. V gave up 6 bases and J gave up 6 bases, with 9 bases separating them. This CDR3 contains 12 residues. CDR3 nucleotides: TGTGCCAGCAGGGGGTTTACCAATGAGCAGTTCTTC. It codes for CASRGFTNEQFF.

The V and J genes are TRBV18 and TRBJ2-1, with a tentative D call TRBD1 (6 bases). Germline CDR1 KGHSH, CDR2 LQKENI. V gave up 4 bases and J gave up 5 bases, with 12 bases separating them. The length of the CDR3 is 14 residues. CDR3 bases: TGTGCCAGCTCACTCCGGGACACCGACAATGAGCAGTTCTTC. This sequence encodes CASSLRDTDNEQFF.